A selection of T cell receptor beta chains follows, all from one sample in a study of cytomegalovirus exposure and HLA in healthy donors. Repertoires were generated with immunoSEQ multiplex PCR, while TCRdb's copy carries only in-frame clones and drops some. Seen here are 150,000 to 200,000 clones, around four fifths observed once, and the top ten hold approximately 2%. The specimen was PBMCs. The receptors were gathered from a young man in good health and CMV-seropositive. Each CDR3 is given with its conserved first and last residue. Each record gives: V gene, J gene, D gene, clone size, CDR3 DNA, CDR3 protein. D genes are given only for firm matches. For some rows the clone size is stated as once, few or many, or as a class when expanded; others skip it.

TRBV28	TRBJ1-2	NA	NA	TGTGCCAGCAGTGGGGCCGAGGCCAGGCGGAGCGTATATGGCTACACCTTC	CASSGAEARRSVYGYTF
TRBV5-1	TRBJ1-3	NA	NA	TGCGCCAGCAGCTTGTTGGCCGGGGGGAGCTCTGGAAACACCATATATTTT	CASSLLAGGSSGNTIYF
TRBV4-3	TRBJ1-5	NA	NA	TGCGCCAGCAGCAAGTTCCAGGGTACCAATCAGCCCCAGCATTTT	CASSKFQGTNQPQHF
TRBV5-1	TRBJ2-7	TRBD2	NA	TGCGCCAGCAGCTTGTGGGCGGGGGGGGCCTACGAGCAGTACTTC	CASSLWAGGAYEQYF
TRBV12-5	TRBJ2-5	NA	NA	TGTGCTAGTGGTCCTCTGCAAGAGACCCAGTACTTC	CASGPLQETQYF
TRBV30	TRBJ2-4	NA	NA	TGTGCCTGGAGTGTAGGCAGGGTTCCTGCCAAAAACATTCAGTACTTC	CAWSVGRVPAKNIQYF
TRBV19	TRBJ2-3	TRBD2	NA	TGTGCCAGTAGTATAGGGCGGGCTAGCGGGGGGACAGATACGCAGTATTTT	CASSIGRASGGTDTQYF
TRBV7-9	TRBJ1-2	TRBD1	NA	TGTGCCAGCAGCCCTGGGGACAGGGTAATCTGGGGCTACACCTTC	CASSPGDRVIWGYTF
TRBV7-2	TRBJ2-7	TRBD2	NA	TGTGCCAGCAGCTTGGGGAGGGCTAGCGGGATCACCTACGAGCAGTACTTC	CASSLGRASGITYEQYF
TRBV19	TRBJ2-2	NA	NA	TGTGCCAGTATTAGGCAGGAGAACACCGGGGAGCTGTTTTTT	CASIRQENTGELFF
TRBV4-3	TRBJ1-2	TRBD1	NA	TGCGCCAGCAGCCAAGGCGGGACAGGGCTCTATGGCTACACCTTC	CASSQGGTGLYGYTF
TRBV4-1	TRBJ1-2	TRBD1	NA	TGCGCCAGCAGCCAGACGGGACAGGCAAAACCCAGTAACTATGGCTACACCTTC	CASSQTGQAKPSNYGYTF
TRBV15	TRBJ2-1	NA	NA	TGTGCCACCAGCGGACTTACAGGGCAGGGCTCCTACAATGAGCAGTTCTTC	CATSGLTGQGSYNEQFF
TRBV7-9	TRBJ2-7	TRBD1	NA	TGTGCCAGCAGCCCGGCCGGGACAGGGGGCTTCGAGCAGTACTTC	CASSPAGTGGFEQYF
TRBV29-1	TRBJ2-5	NA	once	TGCAGCGTTGAAGATCCCTCGCGGGCGTCTAGGGAGACCCAGTACTTC	CSVEDPSRASRETQYF
TRBV18	TRBJ2-7	TRBD2	NA	TGTGCCAGCTCACCAACTCTAGCGGGCAAGACCGAAAATATCTACGAGCAGTACTTC	CASSPTLAGKTENIYEQYF
TRBV5-1	TRBJ2-7	TRBD2	once	TGCGCCAGCAGCTTGACTCATAGCGGGGGGGCGCGGGAGCAGTACTTC	CASSLTHSGGAREQYF
TRBV18	TRBJ1-2	TRBD1	NA	TGTGCCAGCTCACTGGACAGGAGCTCAAACTATGGCTACACCTTC	CASSLDRSSNYGYTF
TRBV4-1	TRBJ1-2	NA	NA	TGCGCCAGCAGCCATCCCTCTAATAACTATGGCTACACCTTC	CASSHPSNNYGYTF
TRBV12-5	TRBJ2-3	TRBD2	NA	TGTGCTAGTGGTTTCTTACTAGCGGGGGGGACTAGCACAGATACGCAGTATTTT	CASGFLLAGGTSTDTQYF
TRBV5-4	TRBJ2-6	TRBD1	NA	TGTGCCAGCAGGTCGGGCGGGACAGGGAACATCTATGGGGCCAACGTCCTGACTTTC	CASRSGGTGNIYGANVLTF
TRBV6-6	TRBJ2-7	TRBD1	NA	TGTGCCAGCAGCCTAATCGGGACAGGGAGCCACGAGCAGTACTTC	CASSLIGTGSHEQYF
TRBV19	TRBJ2-7	TRBD1	NA	TGTGCCAGTGCCCCGGGACAGGGTTCCTACGAGCAGTACTTC	CASAPGQGSYEQYF
TRBV4-2	TRBJ2-1	TRBD2	NA	TGTGCCAGCAGCCCCGGGACTAGCGGGAACAATGAGCAGTTCTTC	CASSPGTSGNNEQFF
TRBV11-2	TRBJ2-3	NA	NA	TGTGCCAGCAGCTTAGACCAGTCTTCACCGGATACGCAGTATTTT	CASSLDQSSPDTQYF
TRBV7-9	TRBJ2-1	NA	NA	TGTGCAAGCCGCCAGGAATCCTACAATGAGCAGTTCTTC	CASRQESYNEQFF
TRBV5-1	TRBJ2-7	NA	few	TGCGCCAGCAGCCTCCCGGACAGATCCTACGAGCAGTACTTC	CASSLPDRSYEQYF
TRBV19	TRBJ1-2	NA	few	TGTGCCACCCCGGCGGGGGAGACTGGCTACACCTTC	CATPAGETGYTF
TRBV27	TRBJ2-7	NA	NA	TGTGCCAGCGGGCCCGGGACTCCTGACTCCTACGAGCAGTACTTC	CASGPGTPDSYEQYF
TRBV12-5	TRBJ1-2	NA	NA	TGTGCTAGTGGTTCCCGGACAGACTATGGCTACACCTTC	CASGSRTDYGYTF
TRBV30	TRBJ1-4	TRBD1	NA	TGTGCCTGGGGAGGGGGACAGGGCTCCAATTTGATTGAAAAACTGTTTTTT	CAWGGGQGSNLIEKLFF
TRBV25-1	TRBJ2-7	NA	few	TGTGCCACTTCTTCCTACGAGCAGTACTTC	CATSSYEQYF
TRBV4-3	TRBJ2-7	TRBD2	NA	TGCGCCAGCAGCCAAGATATCGGCGCGAGCGGGGGCGTCGAGCAGTACTTC	CASSQDIGASGGVEQYF